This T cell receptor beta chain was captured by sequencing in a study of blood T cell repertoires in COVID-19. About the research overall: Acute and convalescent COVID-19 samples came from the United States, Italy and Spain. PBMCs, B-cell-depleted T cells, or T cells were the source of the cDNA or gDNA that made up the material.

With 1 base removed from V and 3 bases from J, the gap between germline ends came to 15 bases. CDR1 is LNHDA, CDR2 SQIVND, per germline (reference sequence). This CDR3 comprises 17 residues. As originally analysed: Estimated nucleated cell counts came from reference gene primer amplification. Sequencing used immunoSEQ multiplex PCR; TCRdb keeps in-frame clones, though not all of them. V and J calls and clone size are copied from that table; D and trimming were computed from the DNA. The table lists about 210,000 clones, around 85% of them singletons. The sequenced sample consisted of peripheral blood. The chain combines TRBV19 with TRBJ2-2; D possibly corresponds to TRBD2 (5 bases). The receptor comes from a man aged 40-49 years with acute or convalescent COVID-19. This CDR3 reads CASSIARHLRDTGELFF. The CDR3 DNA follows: TGTGCCAGTAGTATAGCCCGCCATCTGAGGGACACCGGGGAGCTGTTTTTT.